Listed below are T cell receptor beta chains from one sample, sequenced in a study of T cells in localized non-small cell lung cancer. This table comes from immunoSEQ multiplex PCR, and its TCRdb copy is limited to in-frame clones, with some not included. The profile covers tens of thousands of clones, with around 81% appearing a single time and 8.5% to 10% taken by the ten largest. Sequencing was performed on peripheral blood, taken before any cancer treatment. These receptors were obtained from a female donor older than 55 with stage I lung adenocarcinoma. Each CDR3 is given with its conserved first and last residue. Each record gives: D gene, V gene, J gene, clone size, CDR3 DNA, CDR3 protein. D genes are given only for firm matches. A row's size may be missing; if present it is once, few, many or a size class.

d_call: NA; v_call: TRBV5-1; j_call: TRBJ1-5; clone_size: NA; cdr3_nt: TGCGCCAGCAGCTTGGGGGGGACGGTAAGCAATCAGCCCCAGCATTTT; cdr3_aa: CASSLGGTVSNQPQHF
d_call: NA; v_call: TRBV6-6; j_call: TRBJ1-1; clone_size: NA; cdr3_nt: TGTGCCAGCAGTGGAAAGACTGAAGCTTTCTTT; cdr3_aa: CASSGKTEAFF
d_call: NA; v_call: TRBV19; j_call: TRBJ2-1; clone_size: NA; cdr3_nt: TGTGCCAGTAGTCCCCAAAACCGGGACAATGAGCAGTTCTTC; cdr3_aa: CASSPQNRDNEQFF
d_call: TRBD1; v_call: TRBV2; j_call: TRBJ1-3; clone_size: NA; cdr3_nt: TGTGCCAGCACTAATGGACAGGGAGGAAACACCATATATTTT; cdr3_aa: CASTNGQGGNTIYF
d_call: NA; v_call: TRBV28; j_call: TRBJ1-1; clone_size: NA; cdr3_nt: TGTGCCAGCGGGGCGATGGCCAGTTTGCCGGGGACTGAAGCTTTCTTT; cdr3_aa: CASGAMASLPGTEAFF
d_call: NA; v_call: TRBV19; j_call: TRBJ2-2; clone_size: NA; cdr3_nt: TGTGCCAGTAGTATGGGGGCCGGGGAGCTGTTTTTT; cdr3_aa: CASSMGAGELFF
d_call: NA; v_call: TRBV11-2; j_call: TRBJ2-1; clone_size: NA; cdr3_nt: TGTGCCAGCAGCTACACAGGGGGGGATTGGTATGAGCAGTTCTTC; cdr3_aa: CASSYTGGDWYEQFF
d_call: TRBD2; v_call: TRBV5-1; j_call: TRBJ2-1; clone_size: NA; cdr3_nt: TGCGCCAGCGGGTCGGGAGGGCCCAGTGAGCAGTTCTTC; cdr3_aa: CASGSGGPSEQFF
d_call: NA; v_call: TRBV19; j_call: TRBJ2-6; clone_size: NA; cdr3_nt: TGTGCCAGTGCACCCCGCTCTGGGGCCAACGTCCTGACTTTC; cdr3_aa: CASAPRSGANVLTF
d_call: NA; v_call: TRBV27; j_call: TRBJ1-1; clone_size: NA; cdr3_nt: TGTGCCAGCTCCCCCTTGTCTGTCTCTGAAGCTTTCTTT; cdr3_aa: CASSPLSVSEAFF
d_call: NA; v_call: TRBV7-2; j_call: TRBJ2-3; clone_size: NA; cdr3_nt: TGTGCCAGCAGTCTACAGGACCCAGATACGCAGTATTTT; cdr3_aa: CASSLQDPDTQYF
d_call: TRBD2; v_call: TRBV7-8; j_call: TRBJ2-7; clone_size: NA; cdr3_nt: TGTGCCAGCAGCCCAGGGACTAGGCACTCCTACGAGCAGTACTTC; cdr3_aa: CASSPGTRHSYEQYF
d_call: TRBD1; v_call: TRBV4-3; j_call: TRBJ1-1; clone_size: NA; cdr3_nt: TGCGCCAGCAGCTCACAAAGACAGGGAGACACTGAAGCTTTCTTT; cdr3_aa: CASSSQRQGDTEAFF
d_call: NA; v_call: TRBV9; j_call: TRBJ1-1; clone_size: once; cdr3_nt: TGTGCCAGCAGCGTAGCTGGGCAGCTGAACACTGAAGCTTTCTTT; cdr3_aa: CASSVAGQLNTEAFF
d_call: NA; v_call: TRBV18; j_call: TRBJ1-5; clone_size: NA; cdr3_nt: TGTGCCAGTACAGGGATACGCAATCAGCCCCAGCATTTT; cdr3_aa: CASTGIRNQPQHF
d_call: NA; v_call: TRBV2; j_call: TRBJ1-5; clone_size: NA; cdr3_nt: TGTGCCAGCAGTGCCGACAGAGGGGATCAGCCCCAGCATTTT; cdr3_aa: CASSADRGDQPQHF
d_call: TRBD2; v_call: TRBV7-2; j_call: TRBJ2-3; clone_size: NA; cdr3_nt: TGTGCCAGCAGCATCGTCTTAACTAGCGGGGAGAGTCGATCAGATACGCAGTATTTT; cdr3_aa: CASSIVLTSGESRSDTQYF
d_call: TRBD1; v_call: TRBV2; j_call: TRBJ2-1; clone_size: NA; cdr3_nt: TGTGCCAGCAGGACAGGGGGCGTTATCCGAAATGAGCAGTTCTTC; cdr3_aa: CASRTGGVIRNEQFF
d_call: NA; v_call: TRBV5-6; j_call: TRBJ2-1; clone_size: NA; cdr3_nt: TGTGCCAGCACCACTTGGGGGAGACCCTTACCTGAGTTCTTC; cdr3_aa: CASTTWGRPLPEFF
d_call: NA; v_call: TRBV15; j_call: TRBJ1-2; clone_size: NA; cdr3_nt: TGTGCCACCAGCAGGCAGGACAGCTATGGCTACACCTTC; cdr3_aa: CATSRQDSYGYTF
d_call: NA; v_call: TRBV5-1; j_call: TRBJ2-1; clone_size: NA; cdr3_nt: TGCGCCAGCAGCTTGAACAGCCACAATGAGCAGTTCTTC; cdr3_aa: CASSLNSHNEQFF
d_call: NA; v_call: TRBV19; j_call: TRBJ1-1; clone_size: NA; cdr3_nt: TGTGCCAGTAGTAGGAACAGGGCGAACACTGAAGCTTTCTTT; cdr3_aa: CASSRNRANTEAFF
d_call: TRBD2; v_call: TRBV2; j_call: TRBJ2-5; clone_size: NA; cdr3_nt: TGTGCCAGCAGTGGACTAGCGGGAGAGACCCAGTACTTC; cdr3_aa: CASSGLAGETQYF
d_call: TRBD2; v_call: TRBV7-8; j_call: TRBJ2-2; clone_size: NA; cdr3_nt: TGTGCCAGCAGCCTTCTCGGGACTAGCGGGACAAGGGAGCTGTTTTTT; cdr3_aa: CASSLLGTSGTRELFF
d_call: NA; v_call: TRBV15; j_call: TRBJ1-1; clone_size: once; cdr3_nt: TGTGCCACCAGCAGAGATTCTACGATCAACACTGAAGCTTTCTTT; cdr3_aa: CATSRDSTINTEAFF
d_call: TRBD2; v_call: TRBV7-9; j_call: TRBJ2-5; clone_size: NA; cdr3_nt: TGTGCCAGCAGAACGGGACTAGCGGGCTTAGAGACCCAGTACTTC; cdr3_aa: CASRTGLAGLETQYF
d_call: TRBD1; v_call: TRBV7-2; j_call: TRBJ1-5; clone_size: once; cdr3_nt: TGTGCCAGCAGCTTCGGGTTCCTAGACAGGGAGGGCAATCAGCCCCAGCATTTT; cdr3_aa: CASSFGFLDREGNQPQHF
d_call: TRBD1; v_call: TRBV7-2; j_call: TRBJ1-3; clone_size: NA; cdr3_nt: TGTGCCAGCAGCTCCGACAGGGGAGGAAACACCATATATTTT; cdr3_aa: CASSSDRGGNTIYF
d_call: NA; v_call: TRBV4-3; j_call: TRBJ1-3; clone_size: NA; cdr3_nt: TGCGCCAGCAGCCAAGATCTAGGGCCGGGTCTCGCTGGAAACACCATATATTTT; cdr3_aa: CASSQDLGPGLAGNTIYF
d_call: NA; v_call: TRBV6-4; j_call: TRBJ2-1; clone_size: NA; cdr3_nt: TGTGCCAGCAGACCGGGGGCCTTCGGGACAAATGAGCAGTTCTTC; cdr3_aa: CASRPGAFGTNEQFF
d_call: NA; v_call: TRBV18; j_call: TRBJ1-4; clone_size: NA; cdr3_nt: TGTGCCAGCTCACCCGGGGGTCTGGCGGGGGAAAAACTGTTTTTT; cdr3_aa: CASSPGGLAGEKLFF
d_call: NA; v_call: TRBV6-5; j_call: TRBJ2-7; clone_size: NA; cdr3_nt: TGTGCCAGCAGTTACCCCGTTGGGGGTATCTCCTACGAGCAGTACTTC; cdr3_aa: CASSYPVGGISYEQYF
d_call: TRBD2; v_call: TRBV7-2; j_call: TRBJ2-3; clone_size: NA; cdr3_nt: TGTGCCAGCAGCGACACACTAGCGGACCTCACAGATACGCAGTATTTT; cdr3_aa: CASSDTLADLTDTQYF
d_call: TRBD2; v_call: TRBV29-1; j_call: TRBJ2-3; clone_size: NA; cdr3_nt: TGCAGCGTTAGGACTAGCGGGTCTAGCACAGATACGCAGTATTTT; cdr3_aa: CSVRTSGSSTDTQYF
d_call: TRBD1; v_call: TRBV11-3; j_call: TRBJ1-1; clone_size: few; cdr3_nt: TGTGCCAGCAGCCCTAGACAGGGCTCCACTGAAGCTTTCTTT; cdr3_aa: CASSPRQGSTEAFF